This T cell receptor (beta chain) came from a study of cytomegalovirus exposure and HLA in healthy donors. CDR3 length equals 14 residues. Germline CDR1 reads SGHNT; CDR2 reads YYREEE (reference sequence). V was cut by 6 bases and J by 2 bases, with 14 bases left in between. Whole-study findings and limits: Follow-up analysis seemed to connect common viral pathogens with several of the most significant clusters identified. As a later analysis showed, a missense DCLRE1C variant was linked to trimming of TCR beta V- and J-genes.

On this clone: Its antigen is undetermined.

PCR was performed using 60 Vbeta and 13 Jbeta primers. The assay was immunoSEQ multiplex PCR, and TCRdb's table has in-frame clones only and misses some. The sample lists hundreds of thousands of clones; 60% to 80% were seen once. The chain carries TRBV5-4 and TRBJ1-2; D possibly corresponds to TRBD1 (5 bases). This receptor was taken from a man aged 18-30 years in good health and CMV-seronegative. Material: PBMCs. The CDR3 loop reads CASTLGGANYGYTF. The CDR3 DNA reads as TGTGCCAGCACCCTGGGAGGGGCGAACTATGGCTACACCTTC.